The 16 T cell receptor beta chains below come from one sample, sequenced in a study of T cells in tumors after PD-1 blockade. Libraries were prepared by immunoSEQ multiplex PCR; TCRdb keeps only in-frame clonotypes and omits some of them. Counted here are 5,500 to 7,000 clones, approximately 64% occurring once; the ten biggest clones make up 5% to 5.5%. Sequencing was performed on tumor tissue, taken before anti-PD-1 treatment. Every receptor here comes from a human donor with basal cell carcinoma.

This clone appeared once. The genes are TRBV7-6 and TRBJ2-3; D not certain. The CDR3 has 14 residues. The V gene lost 1 base and the J gene lost 4 bases, with 9 bases spanning the gap. The V gene's germline CDR1 is SGHVS and CDR2 FNYEAQ. CDR3 coding DNA: TGTGCCAGCAGCTTAGGTAGTTCAGCAGATACGCAGTATTTT. Protein: CASSLGSSADTQYF.

The chain recombines TRBV6-5 with TRBJ1-6; a possible D gene is TRBD1 (6 bases). This CDR3 contains 13 residues. The V and J ends lost 7 bases and 7 bases respectively, with 11 bases between them. Germline CDR1 is MNHEY and CDR2 is SVGAGI. CDR3 coding DNA: TGTGCCAGCAACGGGGGCCGGAATTCACCCCTCCACTTT. Encoded protein: CASNGGRNSPLHF.

This clone has just a few counts. V is TRBV6-6 and J is TRBJ1-6; TRBD1 agrees at 9 bases. The CDR3 covers 15 residues. Germline V gene sequence: CDR1 MNHNY, CDR2 SVGAGI (reference sequence). J lost 6 bases, V lost 6 bases, and 6 bases had no gene match. The CDR3 DNA reads TGTGCCAGCAGCCCCGGGACAGGGTTTAATTCACCCCTCCACTTT. Protein product: CASSPGTGFNSPLHF.

The V call is TRBV6-4, the J call TRBJ1-5, with a weak D call TRBD1 (5 bases). With 3 bases removed from V and 2 bases from J, the gap between germline ends came to 14 bases. Looked up from germline, CDR1 is MRHNA and CDR2 is SNTAGT. The CDR3 is 16 residues long. The CDR3 bases are TGTGCCAGCAGTGAAGTCGGGACCAAGGGCAATCAGCCCCAGCATTTT. Encoded protein: CASSEVGTKGNQPQHF.

This clone appeared a few times. The V and J genes are TRBV9 and TRBJ1-2; perhaps TRBD1 as D (6 bases). Trimming took off 4 bases at V and 3 bases at J, with 19 bases between the two ends. This CDR3 is 16 amino acids long. Per the germline V gene, CDR1 is SGDLS and CDR2 is YYNGEE. CDR3 sequence reads: CASSPRGGTWDYGYTF. The CDR3 region has the DNA TGTGCCAGCAGCCCAAGGGGGGGGACTTGGGACTATGGCTACACCTTC. Combining the CDR3 with reference TRBV9 and TRBJ1-2 gives the whole variable domain DSGVTQTPKHLITATGQRVTLRCSPRSGDLSVYWYQQSLDQGLQFLIQYYNGEERAKGNILERFSAQQFPDLHSELNLSSLELGDSALYFCASSPRGGTWDYGYTFGSGTRLTVV.

This sequence joins TRBV12-3 or TRBV12-4 and TRBJ1-2; D gene ambiguous. The CDR3 spans 13 residues. The germline V and J ends were trimmed by 8 bases and 2 bases, with 12 bases remaining between them. CDR3 loop: CASGRAENYGYTF. The CDR3 nucleotides are TGTGCCAGCGGACGGGCGGAGAACTATGGCTACACCTTC.

The V and J genes are TRBV3-1 (or the pseudogene TRBV3-2) and TRBJ1-2; 9 bases map to TRBD1. This CDR3 spans 19 amino acids. CDR1 and CDR2 (germline): LGHDT, YNNKEL (reference sequence). The J segment lost 2 bases and the V segment lost 4 bases, leaving 17 bases of the junction unmatched. The chain's CDR3 is CASSPITSAGTGLNYGYTF. CDR3 nucleotide sequence: TGTGCCAGCAGCCCTATTACCTCGGCCGGGACAGGGCTCAACTATGGCTACACCTTC.

This sequence joins TRBV19 and TRBJ2-5; D is perhaps TRBD1 or TRBD2 (5 bases each). V was shortened by 4 bases and J by 5 bases, with 17 bases between the two germline ends. CDR1 and CDR2 from the germline V gene are LNHDA and SQIVND (reference sequence). This CDR3 is built from 15 residues. CDR3 sequence reads: CASSTPGTPGETQYF. The CDR3 DNA reads TGTGCCAGTAGTACCCCCGGGACCCCTGGGGAGACCCAGTACTTC.

The chain links TRBV3-1 (or the pseudogene TRBV3-2) to TRBJ2-5; D remains ambiguous. V was trimmed by 3 bases and J by 5 bases, leaving 1 base between them. The germline V gene has CDR1 LGHDT and CDR2 YNNKEL (reference sequence). The CDR3 is 10 residues long. CDR3 in amino acids: CASSQETQYF. In nucleotides, the CDR3 is TGTGCCAGCAGCCAGGAGACCCAGTACTTC.

This clone was detected a few times. V and J are TRBV7-2 and TRBJ1-1; the match to TRBD1 covers 8 bases. The CDR3 is made up of 14 amino acids. Germline CDR1 is SGHTA and CDR2 is FQGNSA. The J segment lost 5 bases and the V segment lost 3 bases, leaving 5 bases of the junction unmatched. In DNA form, the CDR3 reads TGTGCCAGCAGCTTCAGGGGGCTGGGGACTGAAGCTTTCTTT. Protein product: CASSFRGLGTEAFF. The full variable domain, with the rest looked up from reference TRBV7-2 and TRBJ1-1, is GAGVSQSPSNKVTEKGKDVELRCDPISGHTALYWYRQSLGQGLEFLIYFQGNSAPDKSGLPSDRFSAERTGGSVSTLTIQRTQQEDSAVYLCASSFRGLGTEAFFGQGTRLTVV.

The J gene is TRBJ2-2, the V gene TRBV5-6; TRBD1 might be the D (5 bases). The CDR3 is made up of 18 amino acids. The ends were cut back, 6 bases at V and 2 bases at J, with 23 bases in the middle. Germline V gives CDR1 SGHDT, CDR2 YYEEEE. CDR3 loop: CASISDPGWGRNTGELFF. The DNA of the CDR3 is TGTGCCAGCATCTCCGACCCGGGCTGGGGCCGAAACACCGGGGAGCTGTTTTTT. The full variable domain, in which reference TRBV5-6 and TRBJ2-2 provide the parts outside the CDR3, is DAGVTQSPTHLIKTRGQQVTLRCSPKSGHDTVSWYQQALGQGPQFIFQYYEEEERQRGNFPDRFSGHQFPNYSSELNVNALLLGDSALYLCASISDPGWGRNTGELFFGEGSRLTVL.

This chain links TRBV11-1 with TRBJ2-1; tentative D call: TRBD2 (5 bases). The CDR3 runs 16 residues. V dropped 1 base and J dropped 4 bases, with 14 bases sitting between them. The V gene's germline CDR1 is SGHAT and CDR2 FQDESV (reference sequence). CDR3 nucleotide sequence: TGTGCCAGCAGCTTAGTAGCGTTGGTAAATTACAATGAGCAGTTCTTC. Translating it yields CASSLVALVNYNEQFF.

The CDR3 nucleotides read TGTGCCAGCTCACCACCAGGGAGATTGAGCTCCTACGAGCAGTACTTC. Translated: CASSPPGRLSSYEQYF. J is TRBJ2-7 and V is TRBV18; D might be TRBD2 (5 bases). Germline V gives CDR1 KGHSH, CDR2 LQKENI. Trimming stripped 0 bases from V and 0 bases from J, with 12 bases between. This CDR3 is built from 16 residues.

The chain has TRBV5-1 and TRBJ2-5; D is ambiguous. V was clipped by 3 bases and J by 3 bases, with 9 bases between them. The germline CDR1 and CDR2 sequences are SGHRS and YFSETQ. The CDR3 loop spans 13 amino acids. The CDR3 loop reads CASSYGSKETQYF. CDR3 sequence (DNA): TGCGCCAGCAGCTACGGGTCAAAAGAGACCCAGTACTTC.

The V call is TRBV19, the J call TRBJ1-1; a weak D match, TRBD1 (5 bases). V gave up 6 bases and J gave up 6 bases, with 8 bases separating them. The CDR3 has 11 residues. Per the germline V gene, CDR1 is LNHDA and CDR2 is SQIVND (reference sequence). The CDR3 here is CASRWGAEAFF. The CDR3 region has the DNA TGTGCCAGTAGGTGGGGGGCTGAAGCTTTCTTT. Together with reference TRBV19 and TRBJ1-1, the CDR3 gives the full variable domain: DGGITQSPKYLFRKEGQNVTLSCEQNLNHDAMYWYRQDPGQGLRLIYYSQIVNDFQKGDIAEGYSVSREKKESFPLTVTSAQKNPTAFYLCASRWGAEAFFGQGTRLTVV.

This clone was observed once. This chain joins TRBV18 and TRBJ2-2, with D maybe TRBD1 (6 bases). Trimming pared 4 bases from V and 1 base from J, leaving 10 bases between. Germline loops: CDR1 KGHSH, CDR2 LQKENI. This CDR3 is built from 15 residues. CDR3 amino acids: CASSRDRLNTGELFF. The DNA for the CDR3 is TGTGCCAGCTCACGTGACAGGTTGAACACCGGGGAGCTGTTTTTT.